This T cell receptor beta chain was recorded in a study of blood T cell repertoires in COVID-19. Study as a whole: Whether acute or convalescent, the COVID-19 samples came from the United States, Italy and Spain. The analysed material was cDNA or gDNA that came from T cells, B-cell-depleted T cells, or PBMCs.

Original data processing: Amplification of reference gene primers was used by the study to estimate nucleated cell counts. Some clones are missing from TCRdb's copy, which holds only in-frame ones; the method was immunoSEQ multiplex PCR. V and J calls and clone size are as listed in that table; D and trimming were resolved from the DNA. The sample consists of around 64,000 clones, over 75% of them appearing once. The germline CDR1 and CDR2 sequences are MNHEY and SVGAGI. The CDR3 loop spans 16 amino acids. V dropped 6 bases and J dropped 9; count of bases not matched to a gene: 13. The genes are TRBV6-5 and TRBJ2-1, with 11 bases lining up with TRBD2. This receptor was taken from an elderly man in a cohort sampled during active COVID-19. Sequenced material: peripheral blood. For the CDR3, the DNA is TGTGCCAGCAGCTACGGAACTAGCGGGAGTTTAGGTGAGCAGTTCTTC. Its protein is CASSYGTSGSLGEQFF.